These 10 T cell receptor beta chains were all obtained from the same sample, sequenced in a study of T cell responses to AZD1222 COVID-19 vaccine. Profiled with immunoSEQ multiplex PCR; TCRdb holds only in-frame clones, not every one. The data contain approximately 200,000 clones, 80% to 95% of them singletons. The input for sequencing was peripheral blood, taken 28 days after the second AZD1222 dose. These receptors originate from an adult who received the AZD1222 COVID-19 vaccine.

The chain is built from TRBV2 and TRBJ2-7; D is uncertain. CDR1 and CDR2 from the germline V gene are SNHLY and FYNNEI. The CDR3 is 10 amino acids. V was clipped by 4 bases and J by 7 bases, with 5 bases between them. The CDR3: CASSVREQYF. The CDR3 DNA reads TGTGCCAGCAGTGTTCGTGAGCAGTACTTC.

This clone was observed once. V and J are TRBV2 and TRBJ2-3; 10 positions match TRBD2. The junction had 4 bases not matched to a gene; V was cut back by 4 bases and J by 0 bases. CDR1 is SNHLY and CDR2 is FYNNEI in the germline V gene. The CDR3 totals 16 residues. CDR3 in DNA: TGTGCCAGCAGTGTACTAGCGGGAATAAGCACAGATACGCAGTATTTT. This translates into CASSVLAGISTDTQYF.

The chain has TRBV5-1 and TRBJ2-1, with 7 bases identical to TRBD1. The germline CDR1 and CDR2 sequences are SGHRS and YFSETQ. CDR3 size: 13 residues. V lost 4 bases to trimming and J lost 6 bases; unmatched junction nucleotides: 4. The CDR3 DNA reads TGCGCCAGCAGCAGTACAGGGGCCAATGAGCAGTTCTTC. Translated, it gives CASSSTGANEQFF.

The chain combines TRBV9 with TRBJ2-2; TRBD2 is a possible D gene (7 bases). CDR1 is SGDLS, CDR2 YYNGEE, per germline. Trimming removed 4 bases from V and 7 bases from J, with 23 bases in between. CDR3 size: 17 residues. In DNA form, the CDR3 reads TGTGCCAGCAGCCCCCTTGGGGGGGCGGCTAGGATCGGGGAGCTGTTTTTT. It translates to CASSPLGGAARIGELFF.

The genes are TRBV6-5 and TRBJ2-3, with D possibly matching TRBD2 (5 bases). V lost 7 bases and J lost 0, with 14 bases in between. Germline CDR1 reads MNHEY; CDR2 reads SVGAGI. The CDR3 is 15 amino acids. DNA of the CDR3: TGTGCCAGCATCCCGTGGAGCGGCAGCACAGATACGCAGTATTTT. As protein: CASIPWSGSTDTQYF.

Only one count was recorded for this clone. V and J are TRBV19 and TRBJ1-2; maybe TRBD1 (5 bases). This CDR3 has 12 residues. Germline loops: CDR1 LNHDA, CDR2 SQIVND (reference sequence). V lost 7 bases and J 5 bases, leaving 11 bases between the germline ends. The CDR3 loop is CASNPGSYGYTF. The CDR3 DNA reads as TGTGCCAGTAATCCAGGGAGTTATGGCTACACCTTC. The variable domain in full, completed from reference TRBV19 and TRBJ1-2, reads DGGITQSPKYLFRKEGQNVTLSCEQNLNHDAMYWYRQDPGQGLRLIYYSQIVNDFQKGDIAEGYSVSREKKESFPLTVTSAQKNPTAFYLCASNPGSYGYTFGSGTRLTVV.

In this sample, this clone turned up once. The CDR3 nucleotides are TGTGCCAGCAGGGGGGCCCTCTCCTATAATTCACCCCTCCACTTT. It is translated as CASRGALSYNSPLHF. The chain links TRBV2 to TRBJ1-6; TRBD1 might be the D (6 bases). This CDR3 spans 15 amino acids. V shed 6 bases and J shed 0 bases, with 9 bases lying between them. In germline, CDR1 is SNHLY, CDR2 FYNNEI.

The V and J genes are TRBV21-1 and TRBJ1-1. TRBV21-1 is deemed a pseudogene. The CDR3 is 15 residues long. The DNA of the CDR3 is TGTGCCAGCAGCCCTAGAGGGCTCCTGGGGGCTGAAGCTTTCTTT. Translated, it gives CASSPRGLLGAEAFF.

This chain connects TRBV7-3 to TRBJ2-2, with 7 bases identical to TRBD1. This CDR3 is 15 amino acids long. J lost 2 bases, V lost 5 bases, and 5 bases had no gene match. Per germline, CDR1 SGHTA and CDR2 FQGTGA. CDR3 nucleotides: TGTGCCAGCAGCACCGGGACAGTAAACACCGGGGAGCTGTTTTTT. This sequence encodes CASSTGTVNTGELFF. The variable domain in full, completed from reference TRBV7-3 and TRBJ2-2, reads GAGVSQTPSNKVTEKGKYVELRCDPISGHTALYWYRQSLGQGPEFLIYFQGTGAADDSGLPNDRFFAVRPEGSVSTLKIQRTERGDSAVYLCASSTGTVNTGELFFGEGSRLTVL.

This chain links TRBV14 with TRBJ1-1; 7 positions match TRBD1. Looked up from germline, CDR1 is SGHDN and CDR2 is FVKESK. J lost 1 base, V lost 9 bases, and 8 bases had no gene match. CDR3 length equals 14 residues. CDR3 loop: CASSEGAWNTEAFF. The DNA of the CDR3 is TGTGCCAGTTCTGAGGGGGCTTGGAACACTGAAGCTTTCTTT.